Reported below is one T cell receptor (beta chain). Its antigen is as yet unknown. Researchers took RNA transcripts and amplified the TCR beta CDR3 regions from them. First-round RT-PCR of the TCR CDR3 relied on the HTBI primer set. TCRdb re-called the multiplex PCR reads with MiXCR, one entry per CDR3 protein. The data hold about 300,000 distinct CDR3 sequences, with about an eighth observed a single time. On the basis of clinical symptoms, serum thyroxine and TRAb, thyroid ultrasound and orbital computed tomography, diagnoses were made. Initially, at the first diagnosis of hyperthyroidism and before any ophthalmopathy symptoms, blood was sampled. This sample is part of a study of T cells in Graves' hyperthyroidism and ophthalmopathy. Whole-study results and caveats: In validation, the model predicted ophthalmopathy. These predictions came a median about 6.8 months before onset. Using 13 V-J features, a model discriminated ophthalmopathy from stable hyperthyroidism.

Material for sequencing was blood. This TCR was sampled from a young woman with Graves' hyperthyroidism that later progressed to Graves' ophthalmopathy.

In DNA form, the CDR3 reads TGTGCCAGCAGTTACCGCGGGACAGCCAGCTCCTACGAGCAGTACTTC. Encoded protein: CASSYRGTASSYEQYF. The J gene is TRBJ2-7, the V gene TRBV6-5; perhaps TRBD1 as D (7 bases). The length of the CDR3 is 16 residues. CDR1 MNHEY and CDR2 SVGAGI come from the germline V gene. The germline V and J ends were trimmed by 2 bases and 0 bases, with 14 bases remaining between them.